The 2 T cell receptor beta chains presented below share a single source sample, sequenced in a study of OX40 agonist ivuxolimab in advanced cancers. Measured with immunoSEQ multiplex PCR; TCRdb has only the in-frame clones, and not every one. This table holds approximately 80,000 clones, roughly 91% found once. Source: CD4+ or CD8+ T cells sorted from blood, taken in a trial of the OX40 agonist ivuxolimab. The origin of the receptors is an adult with an advanced solid tumor such as melanoma, head and neck, liver or kidney cancer.

This chain joins TRBV4-2 and TRBJ2-7; no clear D gene. The V and J ends lost 0 bases and 0 bases respectively, with 6 bases between them. The V gene's germline CDR1 is LGHNA and CDR2 YNFKEQ. The CDR3 loop spans 14 amino acids. The CDR3 region has the DNA TGTGCCAGCAGCCAAGAAGTGGGCTCCTACGAGCAGTACTTC. The encoded protein is CASSQEVGSYEQYF.

The chain links TRBV7-7 to TRBJ2-2; D remains unclear. The CDR3 runs to 17 residues. Per germline, CDR1 SSHAT and CDR2 FNYEAQ (reference sequence). V was clipped by 5 bases and J by 2 bases, with 18 bases between them. In DNA, the CDR3 is TGTGCCAGCAGCCCCGCTTTTGGGGAATTTAACACCGGGGAGCTGTTTTTT. Protein: CASSPAFGEFNTGELFF.